The entry that follows covers one T cell receptor beta chain sequence. This clonotype was observed a handful of times. The antigen it recognizes is unknown. No much larger clonotype is one base removed from it; base qualities were not supplied. The CDR3 sequence holds 16 residues, the cysteine and phenylalanine included. The only DNA kept is the CDR3, 48 bases in frame from the first base. Trimming removed 4 bases from V and 5 bases from J; the gene matches leave 7 bases unexplained. CDR1 and CDR2 are read off the germline V gene as MGHRA and YSYEKL. These data originate in a study of T-cell memory formation after mild COVID-19 (dated by TCRdb to the early 2020s). As for the study more broadly: TCR sequence clusters from the two donors were largely donor specific. Longitudinal TCRalpha and TCRbeta repertoire sequencing tracked T-cell clones expanding and contracting after mild COVID-19 in two donors. The cohort was made up of two young adult volunteers, one female and one male, who were previously healthy.

The paper's findings and limits, for the study overall: The study included only a couple of mild cases, and larger cohorts that include severe cases with pre-infection samples were judged to be necessary. The second-wave clones that peaked on day 37 were not confirmed to be SARS-CoV-2 specific. Some responding clones were found in pre-infection memory, which suggests that pre-existing cross-reactive memory T cells took part in the SARS-CoV-2 response. Contracting CD4+ clones were located mainly in the CM and EM memory subsets, whereas CD8+ clones were found to be enriched in EMRA. Clones that contracted from day 15 to 85 showed balanced CD4/CD8 phenotypes, whereas a second wave of clones that expanded from day 15 to 37 leaned towards CD4+.

The reads were generated on an Illumina NovaSeq 6000. TCRalpha and TCRbeta cDNA libraries were constructed by 5'RACE with constant-segment primers, with sample barcodes and unique molecular identifiers being introduced. Trizol reagent was used to extract RNA from every sample. Libraries were amplified in two PCR steps, with a second sample barcode and Illumina TruSeq adapters added in the second step. Sequencing of the libraries was done on an Illumina NovaSeq, producing 2 x 150 bp paired-end reads. The authors' analysis ran thus. Demultiplexing of reads and collapsing into UMI-guided consensus sequences were performed with migec v1.2.7. Using mixcr v2.1.11, UMI consensuses were aligned to TRA and TRB V and J templates and then assembled into clonotypes. Expanded or contracted clonotypes were those called significant by both edgeR and NoisET, with noise models trained on biological replicates. For edgeR calls, a false discovery rate-adjusted p below 0.01 and a log2 fold-change threshold of 1 were applied. As an exploratory analysis of dynamics, PCA with hierarchical clustering was applied to max-normalized trajectories of the 1000 most abundant clonotypes. Separately sequenced CD4+ and CD8+ repertoires were used to assign a CD4 or CD8 phenotype to each responding clone. The raw public data were reprocessed by TCRdb itself: fastp quality trimming at Q25, MiXCR clonotype calling, in-frame beta chains only. Every distinct CDR3 protein forms one entry, paired with its most common genes and DNA. TCRdb, not the authors, supplied the V and J calls. The sample has a few hundred thousand distinct CDR3 sequences on record, 15% to 20% of them singletons. Roughly a fifth of the sample goes to the ten largest clones.

Ficoll-Paque density gradient centrifugation was used to isolate PBMCs. The sequence joins TRBV4-1 to TRBJ2-1; TRBD2 matches 11 bases in the middle. Specimen: PBMCs or a T cell subset sorted from them (not recorded which). This TCR derives from a man aged 18 to 30 who had mild COVID-19 (a few samples of this study predate the infection). The sample titles of this study are shuffled in the database, so cell type and time point are left out; the donor was told from shared clones. The DNA sequence is TGCGCCAGCAGCCGACCAACTAGCGGGAGAAACAATGAGCAGTTCTTC. Its protein reads: CASSRPTSGRNNEQFF.